The entry below gives a single T cell receptor beta chain sequence along with its context. The specificity of this receptor is unknown. Within one base of it there is no much larger clone, and no base qualities were kept. This record belongs to a study of T cell responses to AZD1222 COVID-19 vaccine (dated by TCRdb to 2020 to 2022). For the wider study: Because spike-specific TCR depth and breadth did not differ between the two schedules, AZD1222 recipients who got a second dose at roughly 4 weeks were pooled with those who got a second dose at roughly 12 weeks. A total of 233 trial participants underwent TCR sequencing, of whom roughly 210 had received two doses of AZD1222 and 26 had received two doses of the MenACWY control vaccine. Enrollment into the trials was organized by age into subgroups of 18-55, 56-69 and 70-plus years, and those subgroups contained about 150, 27 and 61 TCR-sequenced participants, respectively.

The CDR3 holds 15 amino acids from the cysteine to the phenylalanine. The read is trimmed to its CDR3 DNA, 45 bases read in frame from base 1. The V end loses 4 bases and the J end loses 0 bases, and a stretch of 14 bases separates them. CDR1 and CDR2, per the germline V gene (reference sequence), are SGHNT and YYREEE. The CDR3 regions of human TCRbeta chains were analyzed by immunosequencing. Per the source publication's procedure: TCRs in the repertoires were matched against a reference library of SARS-CoV-2-specific TCRs that had been generated with the MIRA antigen-specificity platform. Breadth was defined as the fraction of unique TCRs that were SARS-CoV-2-associated, and depth was defined as the fraction of total T cells that were SARS-CoV-2-associated. Using the MIRA data, every spike-specific TCR was mapped to the spike region that the TCR reacted to and assigned to either a CD4 or a CD8 class. Log10-transformed breadth and depth values were compared by one-way ANOVA with Sidak's multiple comparisons tests. What TCRdb holds here is the immuneACCESS table cut down to in-frame rearrangements. Part of the clones is not present; checked against another copy, under half of the missing clones reflect an unresolved V gene, and the others are unexplained. V, J and clone size are those of that table, while D and trimming were read from the DNA. Within this sample are 120,000 or so clones, with around 90% of them counted one time only. The leading ten clones occupy approximately 1.4% of the sample.

What the research found in general, with its limitations: A significant rise in spike-specific TCR breadth and depth was observed after two AZD1222 doses relative to day 0 and relative to MenACWY recipients. Vaccine-associated CD4 TCRs spanned the whole spike protein, with dominant responses in regions 160-218 and 743-854. Conclusions about previously exposed vaccinees were limited because only a handful of AZD1222 recipients were SARS-CoV-2 seropositive at baseline. Nearly half of unique spike-specific TCRs reportedly recognized epitopes outside regions mutated in the B.1.351 and B.1.1.7 variants. Because no samples from the day 14 peak response were available, repertoires could be characterized only after the peak T cell response. Most participants were white British and females outnumbered males, and the authors suggested that clonal diversity may have been underestimated. The 56-69-year group was small, and its depth increase did not reach significance, likely because of low power.

The sample's time point label is to be understood as: baseline before first vaccination. Samples from vaccinated people were obtained from the UK trials COV001 and COV002, which included a single-blind randomized controlled phase 2/3 trial of AZD1222 (ChAdOx1 nCoV-19) in healthy adults. For TCRbeta chain sequencing, PBMC samples from trial participants were taken at day 0 and at day 28 after the second dose. Sequenced here: peripheral blood, sampled on day 0 of AZD1222 vaccination. The sequence was obtained from an adult in good health. The rearrangement combines TRBV5-4 with TRBJ2-7; matching of 6 bases hints at TRBD1 as the D gene. The CDR3 has the sequence CASSRGQPTSYEQYF. In nucleotide form, the sequence is TGTGCCAGCAGCAGAGGACAGCCAACCTCCTACGAGCAGTACTTC.